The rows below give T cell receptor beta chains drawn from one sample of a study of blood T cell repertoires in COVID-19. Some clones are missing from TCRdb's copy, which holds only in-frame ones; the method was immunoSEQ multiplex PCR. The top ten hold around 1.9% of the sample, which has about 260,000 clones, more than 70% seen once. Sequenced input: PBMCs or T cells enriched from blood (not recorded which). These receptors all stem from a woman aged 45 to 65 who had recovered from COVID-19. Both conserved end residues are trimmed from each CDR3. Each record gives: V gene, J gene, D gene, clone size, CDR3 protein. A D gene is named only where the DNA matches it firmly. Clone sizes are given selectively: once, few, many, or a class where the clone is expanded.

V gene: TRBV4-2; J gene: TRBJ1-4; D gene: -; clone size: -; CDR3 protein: ASSQEGGAPEKLF
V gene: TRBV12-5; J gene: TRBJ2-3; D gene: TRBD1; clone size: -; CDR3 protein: ASGLGQGWGTDTQY
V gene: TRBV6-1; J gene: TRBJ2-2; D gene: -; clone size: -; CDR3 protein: ASSEVETGELF
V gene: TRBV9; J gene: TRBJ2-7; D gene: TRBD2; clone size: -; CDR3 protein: ASSPSGGSYEQY
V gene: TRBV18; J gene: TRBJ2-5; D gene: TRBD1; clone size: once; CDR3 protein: ASSPVGDSLLKTQY
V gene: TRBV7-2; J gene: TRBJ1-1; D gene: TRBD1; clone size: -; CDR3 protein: ASSLQGGTEAF
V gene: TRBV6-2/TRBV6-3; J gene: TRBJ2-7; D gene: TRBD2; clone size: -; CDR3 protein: ASSYLLIPRSGRSNEQY
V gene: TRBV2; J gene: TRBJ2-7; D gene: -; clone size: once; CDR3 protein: ASKGGAQY
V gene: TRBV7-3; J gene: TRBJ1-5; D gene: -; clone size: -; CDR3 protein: ASSLTGGQPQH
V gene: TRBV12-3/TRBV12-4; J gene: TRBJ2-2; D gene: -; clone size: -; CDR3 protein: ASRYRNTGELF
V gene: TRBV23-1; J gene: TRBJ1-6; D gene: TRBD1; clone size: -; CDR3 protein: ASSPTPGRGRLGSSYNSPLH
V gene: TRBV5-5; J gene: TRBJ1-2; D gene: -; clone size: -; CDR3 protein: ASSSYSPQRGNYGYT
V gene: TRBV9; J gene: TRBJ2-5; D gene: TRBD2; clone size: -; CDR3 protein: ASSGGLAGAGSETQY
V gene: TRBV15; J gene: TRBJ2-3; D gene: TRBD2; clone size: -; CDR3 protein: ATSREVGSGRPNTQY
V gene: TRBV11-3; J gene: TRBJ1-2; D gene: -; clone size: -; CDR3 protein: ASSSGDYGYT
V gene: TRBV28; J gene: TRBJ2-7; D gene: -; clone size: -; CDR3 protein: ASSKNRVDPPWGQY
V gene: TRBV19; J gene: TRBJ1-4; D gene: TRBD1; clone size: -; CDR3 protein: ASSVRDRGGEKLF
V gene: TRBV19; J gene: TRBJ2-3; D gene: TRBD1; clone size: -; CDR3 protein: ASSIKARGLTDTQY
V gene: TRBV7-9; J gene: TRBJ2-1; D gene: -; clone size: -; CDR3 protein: ASSFRWSLYNEQF
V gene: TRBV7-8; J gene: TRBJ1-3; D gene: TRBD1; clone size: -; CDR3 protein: ASSPLIQGAGNTIY
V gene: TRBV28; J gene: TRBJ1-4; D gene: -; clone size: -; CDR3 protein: ASSFVGLGNEKLF
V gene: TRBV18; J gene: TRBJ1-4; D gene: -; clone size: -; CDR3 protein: ASSPADEKLF
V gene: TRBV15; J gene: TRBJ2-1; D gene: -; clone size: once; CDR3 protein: ATSRDRRGLYNEQF
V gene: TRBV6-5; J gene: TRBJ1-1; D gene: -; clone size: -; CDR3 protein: ASSHRGASETEAF
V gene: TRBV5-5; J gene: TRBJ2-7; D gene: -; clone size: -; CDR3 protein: ASSLSGYEQY